The present T cell receptor beta chain was sequenced within a study of blood T cells in healthy people across ages. The ends were cut back, 6 bases at V and 5 bases at J, with 16 bases in the middle. The CDR3 is made up of 14 amino acids. Primed by a sample-barcoded 5' primer and a J-beta primer mix, a second PCR proceeded for 7 to 11 cycles. TCRdb reanalysed the 5' RACE reads using MiXCR and keeps one entry per CDR3 protein. The table has over 1,500,000 distinct CDR3 sequences, around 48% seen once. The chain combines TRBV12-3 or TRBV12-4 with TRBJ2-5; possibly TRBD1 for D (5 bases). The receptor was isolated from a woman in her thirties or forties in good health. Material for sequencing was blood. CDR3 region: CASSLDTREETQYF. CDR3 bases: TGTGCCAGCAGCCTGGACACCAGAGAGGAGACCCAGTACTTC.